This passage covers 18 T cell receptor beta chains from one sample sequenced in a study of graft-versus-host responses after intestinal transplantation (dated by TCRdb to about 2021). Library preparation was by the immunoSEQ multiplex PCR assay. Not all clones reach the TCRdb copy of this immuneACCESS table, which keeps in-frame sequences only. Checked studies attribute under half of the gap to unresolved V genes and leave the rest unexplained. A total of about 92,000 clones appear in this sample, about nine tenths of them only once. Roughly 5.6% of the sample rests with the top ten. The time point label for this specimen denotes: cells obtained before transplantation from donor or recipient. Their antigens remain unidentified. The starting material was unstimulated CD8+ T cells sorted from spleen or lymph node cells, obtained before intestinal transplant. The receptor source for this set is a human donor who received an intestinal transplant.

V and J are TRBV9 and TRBJ2-1; D may correspond to TRBD1 or TRBD2 (5 bases each). The V end was cut by 1 base, the J end by 10 bases, with 15 bases between. The CDR3 sequence is 14 residues long. Germline CDR1 and CDR2: SGDLS and YYNGEE. The CDR3 spells CASSVWDEHGEQFF. CDR3 in DNA: TGTGCCAGCAGCGTATGGGACGAGCATGGAGAGCAGTTCTTC.

This clone appeared a single time. V is TRBV5-1 and J is TRBJ2-7; D remains ambiguous. Germline-derived CDR1 and CDR2 are SGHRS and YFSETQ. Trimming shortened V by 0 bases and J by 4 bases, and 11 bases separated the two germline ends. The CDR3 has 14 residues. The CDR3 loop is CASSLEWTEYEQYF. CDR3 bases: TGCGCCAGCAGCTTGGAATGGACGGAATACGAGCAGTACTTC.

The V gene is TRBV6-6, the J gene TRBJ2-7, with TRBD2 as a possible D gene (5 bases). Germline values: CDR1 MNHNY, CDR2 SVGAGI (reference sequence). V lost 3 bases and J lost 2, with 11 bases in between. The CDR3 has 14 residues. Here the CDR3 reads CASSYTAGPYEQYF. In DNA form, the CDR3 reads TGTGCCAGCAGTTATACGGCGGGTCCCTACGAGCAGTACTTC.

As DNA, the CDR3 is TGTGCCAGCAGCGGCGGACAAAAGCTTAGCGAAGAAGAGACCCAGTACTTC. Translating gives CASSGGQKLSEEETQYF. V and J are TRBV9 and TRBJ2-5; either TRBD1 or TRBD2 may supply D (5 bases each). The V and J ends lost 3 bases and 3 bases respectively, with 21 bases between them. The CDR3 is made up of 17 amino acids. Germline V CDR1 and CDR2: SGDLS, YYNGEE.

This clone came up once. The V gene is TRBV2, the J gene TRBJ1-2; 8 bases line up with TRBD1. V trimming: 6 bases; J trimming: 3 bases; junction bases outside the gene matches: 3. Germline CDR1 and CDR2: SNHLY and FYNNEI. This CDR3 spans 13 amino acids. CDR3 in amino acids: CASRVTGDYGYTF. As DNA, the CDR3 is TGTGCCAGCAGAGTGACAGGGGACTATGGCTACACCTTC.

This chain connects TRBV4-1 to TRBJ2-7, with unresolved D. Germline CDR1 is MGHRA and CDR2 is YSYEKL. The CDR3 contains 14 residues. Trimming removed 1 base at V and 1 base at J, with 8 bases between. The CDR3 region is CASSQGAGSYEQYF. The CDR3 DNA reads as TGCGCCAGCAGCCAAGGGGCAGGTTCCTACGAGCAGTACTTC.

This clone appeared a single time. V is TRBV4-1 and J is TRBJ2-1; D gene uncertain. V lost 4 bases and J 5 bases, leaving 3 bases between the germline ends. CDR1 MGHRA and CDR2 YSYEKL come from the germline V gene. This CDR3 region has 11 residues. The CDR3 DNA reads TGCGCCAGCAGCCTCGACAATGAGCAGTTCTTC. The encoded protein is CASSLDNEQFF.

The chain employs TRBV13 and TRBJ2-3; tentatively, D is TRBD1 (5 bases). This CDR3 is 16 amino acids long. The germline gives CDR1 PRHDT, CDR2 FYEKMQ (reference sequence). The V gene lost 2 bases and the J gene lost 0 bases, with 12 bases spanning the gap. Here the CDR3 DNA reads TGTGCCAGCAGCTTAATCCAAGGGGATAGCACAGATACGCAGTATTTT. Its translation: CASSLIQGDSTDTQYF.

CDR3 DNA sequence: TGTGCCAGCAGCTTAGAACAGGGGTGGAGTGGCACTGAAGCTTTCTTT. It is translated as CASSLEQGWSGTEAFF. The chain is built from TRBV5-6 and TRBJ1-1, with 7 bases lining up with TRBD1. Germline V gives CDR1 SGHDT, CDR2 YYEEEE. V was pared by 2 bases and J by 4 bases, with 11 bases of the junction left unmatched. This CDR3 is built from 16 residues. The whole variable domain, filled in from reference TRBV5-6 and TRBJ1-1, reads DAGVTQSPTHLIKTRGQQVTLRCSPKSGHDTVSWYQQALGQGPQFIFQYYEEEERQRGNFPDRFSGHQFPNYSSELNVNALLLGDSALYLCASSLEQGWSGTEAFFGQGTRLTVV.

The chain combines TRBV6-1 with TRBJ1-1, with no clear D. The germline V gene encodes CDR1 MNHNS and CDR2 SASEGT. V dropped 0 bases and J dropped 3 bases, with 14 bases sitting between them. CDR3 size: 16 residues. The CDR3 spells CASSEAPHIVDTEAFF. In DNA form, the CDR3 reads TGTGCCAGCAGTGAAGCGCCCCATATAGTCGACACTGAAGCTTTCTTT.

This chain uses TRBV27 with TRBJ1-5; 8 bases line up with TRBD1. This CDR3 comprises 15 residues. With V trimmed by 5 bases and J by 5 bases, 8 bases remained unmatched. Germline V CDR1 and CDR2: MNHEY, SMNVEV (reference sequence). CDR3 amino acids: CASSLGQGGDQPQHF. The CDR3 nucleotides are TGTGCCAGCAGTCTCGGACAGGGCGGGGATCAGCCCCAGCATTTT.

The chain couples TRBV6-6 to TRBJ2-7; 10 bases agree with TRBD2. Trimming removed 2 bases from V and 6 bases from J; junction bases left unmatched: 7. The CDR3 spans 15 residues. Germline assignment: CDR1 MNHNY and CDR2 SVGAGI (reference sequence). In DNA, the CDR3 is TGTGCCAGCAGTTACGGGCTAGCGGGAGTAACCGAGCAGTACTTC. Its protein is CASSYGLAGVTEQYF.

The chain combines TRBV30 with TRBJ2-4, with a possible D match to TRBD2 (5 bases). Trimming took off 0 bases at V and 0 bases at J, with 6 bases between the two ends. This CDR3 has 14 amino acids. Germline CDR1 is GTSNPN and CDR2 is SVGIG (reference sequence). In DNA form, the CDR3 reads TGTGCCTGGAGTGTCGGGGTAGCCAAAAACATTCAGTACTTC. It codes for CAWSVGVAKNIQYF.

This chain joins TRBV9 and TRBJ1-1; possible D gene TRBD1, 5 bases. Germline CDR1 is SGDLS and CDR2 is YYNGEE. Deletions cut 6 bases from V and 6 bases from J, with 18 bases between. The CDR3 consists of 14 residues. CDR3 amino acids: CASTPRLRGAEAFF. The CDR3 DNA follows: TGTGCCAGCACCCCCCGTCTACGAGGGGCTGAAGCTTTCTTT.

The chain recombines TRBV28 with TRBJ2-5, with 8 bases matching TRBD1. Germline CDR1 and CDR2: MDHEN and SYDVKM. The length of the CDR3 is 14 residues. V shed 3 bases, J shed 5 bases, and the junction held 5 bases outside the gene matches. The CDR3 protein is CASSFRTGMETQYF. As DNA, the CDR3 is TGTGCCAGCAGTTTTAGGACAGGGATGGAGACCCAGTACTTC.

V and J are TRBV10-2 and TRBJ2-7; TRBD2 matches 8 bases. The trim removed 0 bases at V and 3 bases at J, leaving 4 bases unmatched. CDR3 size: 15 residues. Germline loops: CDR1 WSHSY, CDR2 SAAADI. The CDR3 bases are TGCGCCAGCAGTGAGTCCCGCGGGGGGTACTACGAGCAGTACTTC. This gives the protein CASSESRGGYYEQYF.

V is TRBV27 and J is TRBJ2-5, with D perhaps TRBD2 (5 bases). Germline V gene lookup returns CDR1 MNHEY and CDR2 SMNVEV (reference sequence). CDR3 length: 16 residues. V was clipped by 0 bases and J by 1 base, with 12 bases between them. DNA for the CDR3: TGTGCCAGCAGTTTATCTCCCCGACTACCCCAAGAGACCCAGTACTTC. Translated, it gives CASSLSPRLPQETQYF.

This CDR3 reads CASSYGAGLTDTQYF. The DNA for the CDR3 is TGTGCCAGCAGTTACGGGGCGGGCCTCACAGATACGCAGTATTTT. The gene calls are TRBV6-5 and TRBJ2-3; D tentatively fits TRBD1 or TRBD2 (5 bases each). V was trimmed by 2 bases and J by 2 bases, leaving 11 bases between them. CDR3 length: 15 residues. Germline values: CDR1 MNHEY, CDR2 SVGAGI.